Presented here are 3 T cell receptor beta chains from one specimen sequenced in a study of CD8 T cells in ankylosing spondylitis. Study results and caveats: Blood of patients with ankylosing spondylitis appeared to be characterized by a TCR beta motif of several highly homologous variants.

Their specific antigens are unknown. MiXCR was run by TCRdb on the 5' RACE reads, yielding one entry per CDR3 protein. The repertoire has under 850,000 distinct CDR3 sequences, around 19% of them found once; the top ten carry under 20%. Sequenced input: blood, either unsorted or a sorted T cell fraction (not recorded which). The receptor source for this set is a male donor with ankylosing spondylitis.

V and J are TRBV5-1 and TRBJ2-1; D may be TRBD1 (6 bases). Deletions cut 1 base from V and 3 bases from J, with 11 bases between. Germline lookup yields CDR1 SGHRS and CDR2 YFSETQ. The CDR3 totals 15 residues. This chain's CDR3 is CASSLLQGNYNEQFF. CDR3 coding DNA: TGCGCCAGCAGCTTGTTACAGGGAAACTACAATGAGCAGTTCTTC.

This clonotype was counted only a few times. This chain connects TRBV7-9 to TRBJ2-5; 8 nucleotides match TRBD1. CDR1 and CDR2 (germline): SEHNR, FQNEAQ (reference sequence). V was clipped by 5 bases and J by 5 bases; unmatched bases: 10. The CDR3 totals 15 residues. CDR3 region: CASSRFQGARETQYF. The CDR3 bases are TGTGCCAGCAGCCGATTCCAGGGGGCACGGGAGACCCAGTACTTC.

V is TRBV29-1 and J is TRBJ2-5; D unresolved. CDR1 is SQVTM and CDR2 is ANQGSEA in the germline V gene. Trimming took 8 bases from V and 3 from J, leaving 10 bases between them. The CDR3 sequence is 11 residues long. CDR3 bases: TGCAGCTACAATCTCAAAGAGACCCAGTACTTC. It yields the protein CSYNLKETQYF.